This T cell receptor (beta chain) was captured in a study of blood T cell repertoires in COVID-19 (dated by TCRdb to about 2020). For the study in its entirety: Samples covering the acute and convalescent phases of COVID-19 were provided by collaborators in the United States, Italy and Spain. The prospective study material was composed of cDNA or gDNA derived from T cells, B-cell-depleted T cells, or PBMCs. Deeply sampled blood TCRbeta repertoires from subjects exposed to, actively infected with, or recovered from COVID-19 were included in the dataset. The repertoires were released in a freely available public database meant as a resource for research on the immune response to SARS-CoV-2. Samples were obtained from the ongoing ImmuneRACE study (first 160 participants) and from about 1,300 subjects provided by 6 global collaborators. A de-identified subject ID, COVID-19 status, age in years and sex were almost always included in the sample metadata. HLA class I and class II types, where available, came from metadata supplied by the sample provider rather than from assay-based typing. Paper-wide results and their limitations: How much clinical and demographic metadata was included differed by source and by participant, and the metadata was provided uncurated.

V drops 2 bases and J drops 2 bases, leaving 14 bases in between. Based on the germline V gene, the CDR1 and CDR2 sequences are SGHRS and YFSETQ. The CDR3 contains 17 residues, cysteine and phenylalanine counted. Only CDR3 DNA remains: 51 bases, in frame from the first base. Details on this clone: What this receptor recognizes is not known. Nothing much larger sits one base from this clone, and base qualities are not available.

TCRbeta CDR3 regions were amplified from genomic DNA using the immunoSEQ Assay, a bias-controlled multiplex PCR. The paper's data handling went like this. Nucleated cell counts per sample were estimated from amplification of reference gene primers within the assay. Sequence reads were collapsed and filtered to measure the absolute abundance of every unique TCRbeta CDR3 rearrangement. For each sample, productive Simpson clonality was calculated as the square root of Simpson's diversity index over productive rearrangements. Drawn from immuneACCESS, this table holds only the in-frame rearrangements with V and J called that TCRdb kept. Clones are partly lost; checked studies trace under half to an unresolved V gene and leave the rest unexplained. Clone size and V and J calls were adopted from that table, with D and trimming inferred from the DNA. This sample is represented by fewer than 90,000 clones; approximately 86% of them were singletons. Of the sample, 15% is held by the ten largest clones.

Collaborating institutions collected whole blood in K2EDTA tubes following their own protocols. For TCRbeta analysis, collaborator samples were shipped as frozen whole blood, as isolated PBMCs, or as DNA extracted from either sample type. The rearranged segments are TRBV5-1 and TRBJ2-6; a weak D assignment points to TRBD2 (6 bases agree). Specimen: peripheral blood. The origin of this receptor is a male donor with acute or convalescent COVID-19. CDR3 region: CASSLRGTGPGANVLTF. The DNA is TGCGCCAGCAGCTTACGGGGGACTGGCCCTGGGGCCAACGTCCTGACTTTC.